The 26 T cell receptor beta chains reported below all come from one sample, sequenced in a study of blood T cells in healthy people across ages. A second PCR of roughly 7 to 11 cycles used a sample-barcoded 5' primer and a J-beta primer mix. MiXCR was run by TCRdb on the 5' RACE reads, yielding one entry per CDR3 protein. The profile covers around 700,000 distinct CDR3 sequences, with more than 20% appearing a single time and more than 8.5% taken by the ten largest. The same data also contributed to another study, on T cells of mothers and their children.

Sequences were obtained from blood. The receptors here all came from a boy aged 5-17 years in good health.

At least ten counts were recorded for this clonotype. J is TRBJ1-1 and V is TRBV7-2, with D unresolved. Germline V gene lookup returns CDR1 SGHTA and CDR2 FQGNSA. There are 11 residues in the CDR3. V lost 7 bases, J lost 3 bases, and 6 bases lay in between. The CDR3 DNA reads TGTGCCAGCACCCAGGACACTGAAGCTTTCTTT. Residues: CASTQDTEAFF.

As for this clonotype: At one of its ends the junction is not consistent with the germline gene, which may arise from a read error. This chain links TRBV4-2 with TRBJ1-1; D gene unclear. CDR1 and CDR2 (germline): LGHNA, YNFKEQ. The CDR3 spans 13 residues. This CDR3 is CASSPFQDTEAFF. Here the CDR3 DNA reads TGTGCCAGCAGCCCGTTTCAAGACACTGAAGCCTTCTTT.

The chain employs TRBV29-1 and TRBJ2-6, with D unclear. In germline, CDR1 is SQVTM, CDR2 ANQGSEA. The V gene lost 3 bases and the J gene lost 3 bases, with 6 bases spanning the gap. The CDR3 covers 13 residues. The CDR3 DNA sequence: TGCAGCGTTGAGCCGGTTGGGGCCAACGTCCTGACTTTC. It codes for CSVEPVGANVLTF.

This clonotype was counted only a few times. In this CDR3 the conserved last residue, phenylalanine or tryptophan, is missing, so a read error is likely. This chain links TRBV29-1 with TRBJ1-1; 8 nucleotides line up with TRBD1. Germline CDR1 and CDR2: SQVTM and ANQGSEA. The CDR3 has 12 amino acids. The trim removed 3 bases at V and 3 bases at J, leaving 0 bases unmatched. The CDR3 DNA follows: TGCAGCGTTGAGGGACAGGACACTGAAGCTTTCATT. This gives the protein CSVEGQDTEAFI.

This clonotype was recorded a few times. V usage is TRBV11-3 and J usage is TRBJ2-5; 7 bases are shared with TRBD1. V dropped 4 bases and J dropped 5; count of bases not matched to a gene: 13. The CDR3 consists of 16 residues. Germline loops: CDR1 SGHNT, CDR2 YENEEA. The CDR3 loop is CASSSGQYGEWETQYF. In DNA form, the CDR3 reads TGTGCCAGCAGCTCGGGACAGTACGGGGAGTGGGAGACCCAGTACTTC.

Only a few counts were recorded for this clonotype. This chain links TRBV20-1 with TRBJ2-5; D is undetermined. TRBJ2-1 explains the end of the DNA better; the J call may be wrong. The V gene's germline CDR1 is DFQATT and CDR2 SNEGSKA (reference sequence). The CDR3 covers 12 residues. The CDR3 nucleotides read TGCAGTGCTAGAGAAATAACCGGTGAGCAGTTCTTC. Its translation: CSAREITGEQFF.

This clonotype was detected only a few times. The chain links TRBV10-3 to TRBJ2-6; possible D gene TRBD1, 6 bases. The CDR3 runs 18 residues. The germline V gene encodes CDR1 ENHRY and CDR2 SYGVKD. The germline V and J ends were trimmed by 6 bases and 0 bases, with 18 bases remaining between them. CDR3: CAIRQRDKGNSGANVLTF. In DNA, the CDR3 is TGTGCCATCAGACAACGGGACAAGGGGAACTCTGGGGCCAACGTCCTGACTTTC.

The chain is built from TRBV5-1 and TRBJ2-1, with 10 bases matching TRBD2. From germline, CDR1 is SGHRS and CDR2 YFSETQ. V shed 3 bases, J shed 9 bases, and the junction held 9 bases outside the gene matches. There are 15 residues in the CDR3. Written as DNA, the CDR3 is TGCGCCAGCAGCTCGGGGCCTAGCGGGAGCGGTGAGCAGTTCTTC. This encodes CASSSGPSGSGEQFF.

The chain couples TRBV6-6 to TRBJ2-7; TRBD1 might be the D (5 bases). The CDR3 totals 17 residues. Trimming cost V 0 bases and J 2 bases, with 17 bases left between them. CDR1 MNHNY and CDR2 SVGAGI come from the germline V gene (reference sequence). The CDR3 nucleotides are TGTGCCAGCAGTTACTCGGTGTTGGGGCAGTCCGCCTACGAGCAGTACTTC. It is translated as CASSYSVLGQSAYEQYF.

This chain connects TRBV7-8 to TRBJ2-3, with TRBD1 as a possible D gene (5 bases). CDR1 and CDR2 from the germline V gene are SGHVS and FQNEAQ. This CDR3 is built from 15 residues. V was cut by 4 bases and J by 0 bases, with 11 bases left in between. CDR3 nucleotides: TGTGCCAGCAGCTACAGGCCTTCTAGCACAGATACGCAGTATTTT. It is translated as CASSYRPSSTDTQYF.

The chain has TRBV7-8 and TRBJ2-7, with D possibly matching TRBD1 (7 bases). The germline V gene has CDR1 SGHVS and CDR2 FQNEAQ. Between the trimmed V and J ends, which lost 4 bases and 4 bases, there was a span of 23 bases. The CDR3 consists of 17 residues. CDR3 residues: CASSSNPGMAGGYEQYF. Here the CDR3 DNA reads TGTGCCAGCAGCTCCAACCCCGGGATGGCAGGGGGGTACGAGCAGTACTTC.

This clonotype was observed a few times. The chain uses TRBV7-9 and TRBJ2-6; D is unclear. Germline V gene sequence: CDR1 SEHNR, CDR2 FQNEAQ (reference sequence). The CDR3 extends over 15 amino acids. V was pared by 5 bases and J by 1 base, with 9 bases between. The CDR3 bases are TGTGCCAGCAGCGAAATCCAGTCTGGGGCCAACGTCCTGACTTTC. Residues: CASSEIQSGANVLTF.

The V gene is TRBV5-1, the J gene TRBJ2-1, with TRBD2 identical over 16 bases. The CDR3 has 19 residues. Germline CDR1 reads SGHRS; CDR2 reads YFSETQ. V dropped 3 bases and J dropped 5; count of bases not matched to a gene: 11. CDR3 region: CASSYPKEGLAGGHNEQFF. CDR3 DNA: TGCGCCAGCAGCTACCCCAAAGAGGGACTAGCGGGAGGGCACAATGAGCAGTTCTTC.

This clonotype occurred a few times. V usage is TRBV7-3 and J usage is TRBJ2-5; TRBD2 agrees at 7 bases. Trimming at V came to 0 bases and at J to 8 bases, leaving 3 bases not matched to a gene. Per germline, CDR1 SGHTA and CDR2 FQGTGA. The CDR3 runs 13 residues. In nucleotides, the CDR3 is TGTGCCAGCAGCTTAACCGGGGGGAGAACCCAGTACTTC. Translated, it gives CASSLTGGRTQYF.

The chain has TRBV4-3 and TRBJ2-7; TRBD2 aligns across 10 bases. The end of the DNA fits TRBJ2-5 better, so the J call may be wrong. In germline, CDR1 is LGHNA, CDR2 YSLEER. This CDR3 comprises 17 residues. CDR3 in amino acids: CASSQERTSGVWGTQYF. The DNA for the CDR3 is TGCGCCAGCAGCCAAGAAAGGACTAGCGGAGTGTGGGGGACCCAGTACTTC.

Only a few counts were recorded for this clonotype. The CDR3 bases are TGCAGTGCTAGATTGGACAGGTCGCTTGGAAAACTGTTTTTT. Its translation: CSARLDRSLGKLFF. The chain employs TRBV20-1 and TRBJ1-4; 7 nucleotides match TRBD1. The CDR3 runs to 14 residues. The V gene end was trimmed by 2 bases and the J gene end by 10 bases; junction bases not matched to a gene: 10. Germline CDR1 is DFQATT and CDR2 is SNEGSKA (reference sequence).

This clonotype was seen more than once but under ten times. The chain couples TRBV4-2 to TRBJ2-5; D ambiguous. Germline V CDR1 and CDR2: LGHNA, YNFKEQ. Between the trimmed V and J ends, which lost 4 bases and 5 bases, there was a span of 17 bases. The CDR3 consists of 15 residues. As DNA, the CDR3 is TGTGCCAGCAGCCCCAAGGTGGTTCTAGGGGAGACCCAGTACTTC. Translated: CASSPKVVLGETQYF.

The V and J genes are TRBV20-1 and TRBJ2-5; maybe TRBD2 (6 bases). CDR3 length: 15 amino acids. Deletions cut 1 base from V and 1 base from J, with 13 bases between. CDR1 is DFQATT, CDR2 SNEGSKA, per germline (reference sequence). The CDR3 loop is CSARGLVGFQETQYF. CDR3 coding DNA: TGCAGTGCTAGAGGACTAGTGGGGTTCCAAGAGACCCAGTACTTC.

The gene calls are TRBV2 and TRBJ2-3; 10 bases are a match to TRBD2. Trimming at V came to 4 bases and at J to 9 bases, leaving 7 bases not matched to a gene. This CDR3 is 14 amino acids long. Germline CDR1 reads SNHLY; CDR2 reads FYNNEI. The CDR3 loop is CASSAAGGPKTQYF. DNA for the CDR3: TGTGCCAGCAGTGCAGCGGGAGGGCCTAAAACGCAGTATTTT.

The CDR3 DNA follows: TGTGCCAGCAGCTTTGGGCGGACCGTCTTCGGTGAGCAGTTCTTC. Amino acid sequence: CASSFGRTVFGEQFF. V usage is TRBV5-6 and J usage is TRBJ2-1; D unclear. V was clipped by 2 bases and J by 9 bases, with 18 bases between them. The CDR3 length is 15 residues. Germline CDR1 reads SGHDT; CDR2 reads YYEEEE.

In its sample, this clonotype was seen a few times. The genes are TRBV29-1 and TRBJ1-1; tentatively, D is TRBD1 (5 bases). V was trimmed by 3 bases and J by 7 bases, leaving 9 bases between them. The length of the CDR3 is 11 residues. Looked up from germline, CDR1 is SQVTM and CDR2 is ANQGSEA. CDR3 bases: TGCAGCGTTGAGGGGGTGGGTGAAGCTTTCTTT. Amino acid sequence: CSVEGVGEAFF.

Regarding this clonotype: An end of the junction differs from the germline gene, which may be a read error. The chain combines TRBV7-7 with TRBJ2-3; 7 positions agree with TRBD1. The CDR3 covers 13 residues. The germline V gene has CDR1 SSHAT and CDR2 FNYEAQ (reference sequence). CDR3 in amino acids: CASSYTGADTQYF. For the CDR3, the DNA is TGTGCTAGCAGTTATACAGGGGCCGATACGCAGTATTTT.

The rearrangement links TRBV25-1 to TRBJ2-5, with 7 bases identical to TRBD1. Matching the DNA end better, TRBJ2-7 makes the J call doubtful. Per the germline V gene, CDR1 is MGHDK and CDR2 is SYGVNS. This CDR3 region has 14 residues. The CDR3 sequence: CASSENRGTYEQYF. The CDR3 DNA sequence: TGTGCCAGCAGTGAGAACAGGGGAACCTACGAGCAGTACTTC.

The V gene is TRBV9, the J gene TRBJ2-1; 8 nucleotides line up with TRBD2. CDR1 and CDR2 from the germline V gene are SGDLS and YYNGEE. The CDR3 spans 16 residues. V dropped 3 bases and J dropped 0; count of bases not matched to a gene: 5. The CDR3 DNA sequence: TGTGCCAGCAGCGCTAGCGGGCAGAGCTCCTACAATGAGCAGTTCTTC. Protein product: CASSASGQSSYNEQFF.

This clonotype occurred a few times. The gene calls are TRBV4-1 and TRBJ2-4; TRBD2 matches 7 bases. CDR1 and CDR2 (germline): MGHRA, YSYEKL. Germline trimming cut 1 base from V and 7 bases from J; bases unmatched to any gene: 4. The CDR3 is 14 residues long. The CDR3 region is CASSQGWEGNIQYF. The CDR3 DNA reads TGCGCCAGCAGCCAAGGGTGGGAGGGGAACATTCAGTACTTC.

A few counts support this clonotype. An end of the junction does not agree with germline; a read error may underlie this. The DNA for the CDR3 is TGTGCCAGCAGTTTACCCCGAGTCGTGAACACTGGAGCTTTCTTT. Translation: CASSLPRVVNTGAFF. V and J are TRBV28 and TRBJ1-1, with unresolved D. The CDR3 consists of 15 residues. The germline gives CDR1 MDHEN, CDR2 SYDVKM.